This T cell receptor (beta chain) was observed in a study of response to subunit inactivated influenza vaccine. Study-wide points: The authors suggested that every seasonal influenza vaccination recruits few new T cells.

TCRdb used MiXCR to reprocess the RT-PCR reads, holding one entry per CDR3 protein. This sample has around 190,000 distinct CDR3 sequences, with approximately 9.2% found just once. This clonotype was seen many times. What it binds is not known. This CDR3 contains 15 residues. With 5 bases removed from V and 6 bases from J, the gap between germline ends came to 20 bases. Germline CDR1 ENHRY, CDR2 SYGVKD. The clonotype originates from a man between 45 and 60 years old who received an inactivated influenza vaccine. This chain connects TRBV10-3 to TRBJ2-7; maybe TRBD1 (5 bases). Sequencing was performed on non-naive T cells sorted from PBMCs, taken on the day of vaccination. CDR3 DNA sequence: TGTGCCATCAGTCAAGTTTTGGCAGGGCGGTCCGAGCAGTACTTC. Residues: CAISQVLAGRSEQYF.